The 32 T cell receptor beta chains listed next were all sequenced from one sample in a study of cytomegalovirus exposure and HLA in healthy donors. The PCR had 60 Vbeta and 13 Jbeta primers. Repertoires were generated with immunoSEQ multiplex PCR, while TCRdb's copy carries only in-frame clones and drops some. The table includes about 80,000 clones, about 71% detected once. What was sequenced was PBMCs. These receptors were taken from a woman aged 40 to 50 in good health and CMV-seronegative.

The rearrangement joins TRBV7-9 to TRBJ1-1; no definite D call. Germline CDR1 is SEHNR and CDR2 is FQNEAQ (reference sequence). The length of the CDR3 is 14 residues. Trimming pared 4 bases from V and 1 base from J, leaving 10 bases between. CDR3 bases: TGTGCCAGCAGCTACCTGGGCTCGAACACTGAAGCTTTCTTT. It specifies CASSYLGSNTEAFF.

This chain uses TRBV29-1 with TRBJ2-1; no clear D gene. V lost 0 bases to trimming and J lost 0 bases, with 9 bases between them. CDR3 length: 15 residues. Germline V CDR1 and CDR2: SQVTM, ANQGSEA. The CDR3 DNA sequence: TGCAGCGTTGAAGATCCAGGTCTCTCCTACAATGAGCAGTTCTTC. Its protein is CSVEDPGLSYNEQFF.

In its sample, this clone was seen a few times. This rearrangement joins TRBV5-4 to TRBJ1-3; D is undetermined. This CDR3 is built from 15 residues. With 3 bases removed from V and 8 bases from J, the gap between germline ends came to 18 bases. Looked up from germline, CDR1 is SGHNT and CDR2 is YYREEE (reference sequence). CDR3 nucleotide sequence: TGTGCCAGCAGCTCGGACTCTGAGACGGTACACACCATATATTTT. It codes for CASSSDSETVHTIYF.

This chain uses TRBV28 with TRBJ2-5, with unresolved D. Trimming shortened V by 2 bases and J by 5 bases, and 9 bases separated the two germline ends. The V gene's germline CDR1 is MDHEN and CDR2 SYDVKM. CDR3 length: 13 amino acids. This chain's CDR3 is CASSLASVETQYF. The DNA for the CDR3 is TGTGCCAGCAGTTTAGCTAGTGTCGAGACCCAGTACTTC.

The V gene is TRBV7-3, the J gene TRBJ2-2; D may be TRBD1 (6 bases). Germline lookup yields CDR1 SGHTA and CDR2 FQGTGA. This CDR3 contains 19 residues. Trimming removed 5 bases from V and 0 bases from J, with 22 bases in between. The CDR3 bases are TGTGCCAGCAGCCCGGGCAGGGTTAGGGGGTACCCGAACACCGGGGAGCTGTTTTTT. Translating it yields CASSPGRVRGYPNTGELFF.

The V call is TRBV28, the J call TRBJ2-7; unclear D gene. This CDR3 contains 14 residues. Per germline, CDR1 MDHEN and CDR2 SYDVKM. V lost 3 bases to trimming and J lost 5 bases, with 14 bases between them. CDR3 amino acids: CASSFDPRVDEQYF. The CDR3 DNA sequence: TGTGCCAGCAGTTTTGACCCTCGGGTAGACGAGCAGTACTTC.

The chain is built from TRBV30 and TRBJ2-3; 11 bases agree with TRBD2. The length of the CDR3 is 16 residues. V lost 0 bases, J lost 5 bases, and 7 bases stayed unmatched. Germline assignment: CDR1 GTSNPN and CDR2 SVGIG (reference sequence). Here the CDR3 reads CAWSVLAGGRGDTQYF. The CDR3 nucleotides read TGTGCCTGGAGTGTATTAGCGGGGGGGCGGGGAGATACGCAGTATTTT.

On this clone: Different DNA sequences within this sample yield the same CDR3. CDR3 loop: CASSVAGTDTQYF. CDR3 nucleotides: TGTGCCAGCAGCGTAGCAGGGACAGATACGCAGTATTTT. This rearrangement joins TRBV9 to TRBJ2-3; tentative D call: TRBD1 (5 bases). Trimming removed 0 bases at V and 3 bases at J, with 5 bases between. CDR1 and CDR2 from the germline V gene are SGDLS and YYNGEE. There are 13 residues in the CDR3.

This clone was seen only once. V and J are TRBV6-5 and TRBJ1-3; no clear D. Germline V lookup: CDR1 MNHEY, CDR2 SVGAGI. V dropped 5 bases and J dropped 2 bases, with 7 bases sitting between them. The CDR3 is made up of 13 amino acids. In DNA, the CDR3 is TGTGCCAGCAGTCGAGGGCCTGGAAACACCATATATTTT. Translation gives CASSRGPGNTIYF.

This clone was seen just once. The J gene is TRBJ2-7, the V gene TRBV11-2; D gene unclear. CDR3 length equals 14 residues. Germline-derived CDR1 and CDR2 are SGHAT and FQNNGV. Trimming pared 5 bases from V and 3 bases from J, leaving 14 bases between. The CDR3 DNA reads TGTGCCAGCAGCGCATCCCATCTAGGCTACGAGCAGTACTTC. This translates into CASSASHLGYEQYF.

This clone has more than one count but fewer than ten. The chain recombines TRBV7-9 with TRBJ2-1, with 15 nucleotides matching TRBD2. The germline V gene encodes CDR1 SEHNR and CDR2 FQNEAQ (reference sequence). The CDR3 runs 19 residues. With 4 bases clipped from V and 0 bases from J, the junction kept 7 bases outside the gene matches. Here the CDR3 reads CASSSGTSGGWSSYNEQFF. CDR3 DNA sequence: TGTGCCAGCAGCTCCGGGACTAGCGGGGGGTGGAGCTCCTACAATGAGCAGTTCTTC. The whole variable domain, remainder taken from reference TRBV7-9 and TRBJ2-1, is DTGVSQNPRHKITKRGQNVTFRCDPISEHNRLYWYRQTLGQGPEFLTYFQNEAQLEKSRLLSDRFSAERPKGSFSTLEIQRTEQGDSAMYLCASSSGTSGGWSSYNEQFFGPGTRLTVL.

This chain uses TRBV14 with TRBJ1-1; 7 positions agree with TRBD1. The germline V gene encodes CDR1 SGHDN and CDR2 FVKESK. The CDR3 is 13 residues long. The V and J ends lost 7 bases and 4 bases, in that order; junction bases with no gene match: 6. The CDR3 reads CASTPDRATEAFF. In DNA form, the CDR3 reads TGTGCCAGCACTCCAGACAGGGCCACTGAAGCTTTCTTT.

This clone was seen a handful of times. The rearrangement joins TRBV5-1 to TRBJ1-1; the match to TRBD1 covers 12 bases. The CDR3 runs to 16 residues. Germline V gives CDR1 SGHRS, CDR2 YFSETQ. V shed 5 bases and J 3 bases; nucleotides not matched to a gene: 8. The CDR3 is CASRQTGTGGYTEAFF. CDR3 sequence (DNA): TGCGCCAGCAGACAGACCGGGACAGGGGGCTACACTGAAGCTTTCTTT.

The chain recombines TRBV7-6 with TRBJ2-1; D call uncertain. Trimming left V 5 bases short and J 3 bases short, with 14 bases between. Germline-derived CDR1 and CDR2 are SGHVS and FNYEAQ. The CDR3 extends over 15 amino acids. DNA of the CDR3: TGTGCCAGCAGCCCTTTCTCCCGCGACTACAATGAGCAGTTCTTC. Translated, it gives CASSPFSRDYNEQFF.

This rearrangement joins TRBV7-3 to TRBJ2-1; 7 nucleotides align to TRBD2. After removal of 3 bases from V and 6 bases from J, the junction contained 8 bases not matched to a gene. This CDR3 region has 15 residues. Germline CDR1 reads SGHTA; CDR2 reads FQGTGA. This CDR3 reads CASSFSGGGANEQFF. In nucleotides, the CDR3 is TGTGCCAGCAGCTTCTCAGGCGGGGGTGCCAATGAGCAGTTCTTC.

This chain joins TRBV13 and TRBJ1-2; TRBD1 matches 7 bases. This CDR3 comprises 14 residues. The V gene end was trimmed by 5 bases and the J gene end by 2 bases; junction bases not matched to a gene: 5. Germline CDR1 reads PRHDT; CDR2 reads FYEKMQ (reference sequence). This chain's CDR3 is CASSKGQMNYGYTF. Here the CDR3 DNA reads TGTGCCAGCAGCAAGGGACAGATGAACTATGGCTACACCTTC.

The chain uses TRBV2 and TRBJ2-1, with D possibly being TRBD2 (5 bases). The CDR3 consists of 14 residues. Per germline, CDR1 SNHLY and CDR2 FYNNEI. V lost 2 bases and J 6 bases, leaving 11 bases between the germline ends. As DNA, the CDR3 is TGTGCCAGCAGTGAAATGGTAGCGCGCAATGAGCAGTTCTTC. It encodes CASSEMVARNEQFF.

The gene calls are TRBV10-2 and TRBJ2-5, with 16 bases identical to TRBD2. The CDR3 has 17 amino acids. The J segment lost 5 bases and the V segment lost 6 bases, leaving 9 bases of the junction unmatched. CDR1 is WSHSY, CDR2 SAAADI, per germline. CDR3 loop: CASSWGLAGGPGETQYF. CDR3 coding DNA: TGCGCCAGCAGCTGGGGACTAGCGGGAGGGCCGGGGGAGACCCAGTACTTC.

The V and J genes are TRBV27 and TRBJ1-5, with a weak D call TRBD1 (5 bases). V lost 5 bases and J 9 bases, leaving 14 bases between the germline ends. This CDR3 spans 13 amino acids. CDR1 and CDR2 from the germline V gene are MNHEY and SMNVEV (reference sequence). The CDR3 protein is CASSQGILSPQHF. DNA for the CDR3: TGTGCCAGCAGTCAGGGAATTTTATCGCCCCAGCATTTT.

The chain carries TRBV7-3 and TRBJ2-3; D is ambiguous. Germline-derived CDR1 and CDR2 are SGHTA and FQGTGA. V dropped 5 bases and J dropped 4 bases, with 16 bases sitting between them. The CDR3 is 15 residues long. Written as DNA, the CDR3 is TGTGCCAGCAGCCCCCATCCCTTACTCGCAGATACGCAGTATTTT. Amino acids: CASSPHPLLADTQYF. Supplemented by reference TRBV7-3 and TRBJ2-3, the full variable domain reads GAGVSQTPSNKVTEKGKYVELRCDPISGHTALYWYRQSLGQGPEFLIYFQGTGAADDSGLPNDRFFAVRPEGSVSTLKIQRTERGDSAVYLCASSPHPLLADTQYFGPGTRLTVL.

This clone was seen more than once but under ten times. This rearrangement joins TRBV10-1 to TRBJ2-1, with a tentative D call TRBD2 (5 bases). CDR3 length: 13 amino acids. Germline CDR1 reads WNHNN; CDR2 reads SYGVQD (reference sequence). Trimming left V 6 bases short and J 7 bases short, with 13 bases between. The CDR3 DNA reads TGCGCCAGCAGCGGGTCCGGGGAAAATGAGCAGTTCTTC. Translating it yields CASSGSGENEQFF.

This chain uses TRBV28 with TRBJ2-7; TRBD1 might be the D (6 bases). Germline V lookup: CDR1 MDHEN, CDR2 SYDVKM. The V gene lost 7 bases and the J gene lost 4 bases, with 17 bases spanning the gap. The CDR3 has 14 residues. The CDR3 DNA sequence: TGTGCCAGCAACCCACTTAGACAGGAATACGAGCAGTACTTC. This sequence encodes CASNPLRQEYEQYF.

The chain is built from TRBV11-2 and TRBJ2-3; 13 bases are a match to TRBD2. Germline V gene lookup returns CDR1 SGHAT and CDR2 FQNNGV. This CDR3 has 16 residues. J lost 3 bases, V lost 1 base, and 1 base had no gene match. Written as DNA, the CDR3 is TGTGCCAGCAGCTTAGGGGGACTAGCGGGAACAGATACGCAGTATTTT. Translated, it gives CASSLGGLAGTDTQYF.

This sequence joins TRBV18 and TRBJ1-2, with 7 bases fitting TRBD1. V shed 3 bases and J 2 bases; nucleotides not matched to a gene: 9. This CDR3 comprises 16 residues. The germline V gene has CDR1 KGHSH and CDR2 LQKENI. The CDR3 DNA is TGTGCCAGCTCACCGAAGACAGGGCCTAGCAACTATGGCTACACCTTC. Residues: CASSPKTGPSNYGYTF.

The chain couples TRBV30 to TRBJ2-7, with a tentative D call TRBD2 (6 bases). V shed 0 bases and J shed 3 bases, with 12 bases lying between them. The CDR3 length is 14 residues. Looked up from germline, CDR1 is GTSNPN and CDR2 is SVGIG (reference sequence). Written as DNA, the CDR3 is TGTGCCTGGAGTGTACGGACTAACGTCTACGAGCAGTACTTC. It specifies CAWSVRTNVYEQYF.

V gene TRBV6-1 combines with J gene TRBJ2-5; 10 nucleotides match TRBD1. CDR1 and CDR2 (germline): MNHNS, SASEGT. This CDR3 has 16 amino acids. Trimming took 3 bases from V and 5 from J; bases not matched to a gene: 9. CDR3 coding DNA: TGTGCCAGCAGTGACCGGGACAGGGGAAGGGCTGAGACCCAGTACTTC. Translating gives CASSDRDRGRAETQYF.

This clone was counted between two and nine times. J is TRBJ2-2 and V is TRBV19; TRBD1 matches at 7 bases. Unmatched junction bases numbered 9, after V lost 6 bases and J lost 2 bases. The germline V gene encodes CDR1 LNHDA and CDR2 SQIVND (reference sequence). The length of the CDR3 is 16 residues. The CDR3 reads CASSGERGLNTGELFF. CDR3 nucleotide sequence: TGTGCCAGTAGCGGGGAGAGGGGGCTAAACACCGGGGAGCTGTTTTTT.

The chain uses TRBV29-1 and TRBJ2-7; weak D call: TRBD1 (6 bases). With 4 bases removed from V and 2 bases from J, the gap between germline ends came to 12 bases. The germline V gene has CDR1 SQVTM and CDR2 ANQGSEA. The CDR3 extends over 13 amino acids. Here the CDR3 DNA reads TGCAGCGTTGCGAAGACAGGCGCCTACGAGCAGTACTTC. It translates to CSVAKTGAYEQYF.

This clone was detected only once. The chain is built from TRBV30 and TRBJ2-3; TRBD2 agrees at 12 bases. With 7 bases clipped from V and 5 bases from J, the junction kept 7 bases outside the gene matches. This CDR3 is built from 14 residues. Germline assignment: CDR1 GTSNPN and CDR2 SVGIG (reference sequence). As DNA, the CDR3 is TGTGCCTCGAGACTAGCGGGAGCGGTAGATACGCAGTATTTT. As protein: CASRLAGAVDTQYF.

The V and J genes are TRBV6-5 and TRBJ2-5; D is ambiguous. Deletions cut 6 bases from V and 4 bases from J, with 15 bases between. The CDR3 has 14 residues. From germline, CDR1 is MNHEY and CDR2 SVGAGI. CDR3 DNA: TGTGCCAGCAGGAGTAGCCGTCTAGGAGAGACCCAGTACTTC. Translated, it gives CASRSSRLGETQYF.

This clone has only a few counts. The gene calls are TRBV15 and TRBJ2-1; the match to TRBD1 covers 7 bases. The V and J ends lost 8 bases and 3 bases, in that order; junction bases with no gene match: 7. This CDR3 contains 14 residues. CDR1 and CDR2 from the germline V gene are LNHNV and YYDKDF (reference sequence). For the CDR3, the DNA is TGTGCCACCCGTCAGGGGGTACTCTACAATGAGCAGTTCTTC. This translates into CATRQGVLYNEQFF.

The chain employs TRBV5-1 and TRBJ2-7; 7 bases map to TRBD1. The CDR3 spans 15 residues. Germline V gene data show CDR1 as SGHRS and CDR2 as YFSETQ. V dropped 4 bases and J dropped 0; count of bases not matched to a gene: 7. In nucleotides, the CDR3 is TGCGCCAGCAGCGCGAGGGACAGCTACTCCTACGAGCAGTACTTC. Protein product: CASSARDSYSYEQYF.